The clone carrying this T cell receptor beta chain was observed a handful of times. Its antigen is not identified. TCRdb ran MiXCR on the RT-PCR reads and lists one entry per CDR3 protein. The data show around 520,000 distinct CDR3 sequences, 12% seen once. Germline loops: CDR1 DFQATT, CDR2 SNEGSKA (reference sequence). V lost 1 base to trimming and J lost 6 bases; unmatched junction nucleotides: 5. The CDR3 is 14 residues long. The data belong to a study of response to subunit inactivated influenza vaccine. Study conclusions and caveats: Researchers suggested that each seasonal influenza vaccination recruits few new T cells.

This chain uses TRBV20-1 with TRBJ2-1; 8 nucleotides agree with TRBD2. Sequences were derived from PBMCs from blood, sampled on the day of vaccination. This TCR came from a man aged 50 or older who received an inactivated influenza vaccine. This chain's CDR3 is CSARGLANVNEQFF. The CDR3 DNA reads TGCAGTGCTAGAGGACTAGCGAACGTCAATGAGCAGTTCTTC.